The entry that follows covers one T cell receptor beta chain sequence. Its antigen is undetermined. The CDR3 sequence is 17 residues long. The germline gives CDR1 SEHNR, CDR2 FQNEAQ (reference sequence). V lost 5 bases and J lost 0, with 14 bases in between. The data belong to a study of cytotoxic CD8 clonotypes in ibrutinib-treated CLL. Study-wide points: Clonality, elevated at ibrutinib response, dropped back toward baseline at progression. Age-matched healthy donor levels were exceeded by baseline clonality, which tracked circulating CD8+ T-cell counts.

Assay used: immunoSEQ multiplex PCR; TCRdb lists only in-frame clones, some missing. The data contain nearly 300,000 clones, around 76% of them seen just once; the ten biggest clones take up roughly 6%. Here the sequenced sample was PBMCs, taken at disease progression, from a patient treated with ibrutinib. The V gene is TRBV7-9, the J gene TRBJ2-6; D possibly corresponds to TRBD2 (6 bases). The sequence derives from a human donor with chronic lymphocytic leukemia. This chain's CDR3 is CASSKLTGVSGANVLTF. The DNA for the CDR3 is TGTGCCAGCAGCAAACTGACGGGGGTCTCTGGGGCCAACGTCCTGACTTTC.